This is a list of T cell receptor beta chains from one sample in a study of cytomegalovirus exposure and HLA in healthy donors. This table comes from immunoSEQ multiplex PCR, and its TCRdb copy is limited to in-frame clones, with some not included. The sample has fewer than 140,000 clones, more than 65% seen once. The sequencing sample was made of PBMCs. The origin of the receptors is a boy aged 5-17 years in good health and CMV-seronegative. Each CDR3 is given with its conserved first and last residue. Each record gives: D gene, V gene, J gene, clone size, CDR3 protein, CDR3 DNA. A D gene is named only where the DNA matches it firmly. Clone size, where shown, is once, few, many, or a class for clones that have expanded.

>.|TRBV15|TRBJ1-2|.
CATSREGVFYGYTF
TGTGCCACCAGCAGGGAGGGAGTATTCTATGGCTACACCTTC
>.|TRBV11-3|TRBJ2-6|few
CASSLAQNSGANVLTF
TGTGCCAGCAGCTTAGCACAAAACTCTGGGGCCAACGTCCTGACTTTC
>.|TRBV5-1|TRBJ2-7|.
CASSLNYEQYF
TGCGCCAGCAGCCTTAACTACGAGCAGTACTTC
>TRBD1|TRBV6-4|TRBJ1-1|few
CASSEDRAGTEAFF
TGTGCCAGCAGTGAGGACAGGGCTGGGACTGAAGCTTTCTTT
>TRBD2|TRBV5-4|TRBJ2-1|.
CASSLGELAGREQFF
TGTGCCAGCAGCTTGGGTGAACTAGCGGGACGGGAGCAGTTCTTC
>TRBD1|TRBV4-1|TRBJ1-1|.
CASSQGRAGGQANTEAFF
TGCGCCAGCAGCCAAGGGAGGGCCGGAGGACAGGCGAACACTGAAGCTTTCTTT
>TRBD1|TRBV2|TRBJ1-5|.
CASSVDRGWPQHF
TGTGCCAGCAGTGTGGACAGGGGGTGGCCCCAGCATTTT
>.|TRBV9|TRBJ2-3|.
CASSVSGYTDTQYF
TGTGCCAGCAGCGTCAGCGGATACACAGATACGCAGTATTTT
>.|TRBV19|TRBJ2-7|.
CASSGDNSYEQYF
TGTGCCAGTAGTGGGGACAACTCCTACGAGCAGTACTTC
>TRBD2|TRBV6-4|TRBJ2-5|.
CASSVTGGPGETQYF
TGTGCCAGCAGTGTTACGGGAGGGCCGGGCGAGACCCAGTACTTC
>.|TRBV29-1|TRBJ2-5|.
CSVGRGETQYF
TGCAGCGTTGGTCGGGGGGAGACCCAGTACTTC
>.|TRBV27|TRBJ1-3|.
CASGRKGSGNTIYF
TGTGCCAGCGGACGGAAGGGGTCTGGAAACACCATATATTTT
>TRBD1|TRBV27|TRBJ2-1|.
CASRVSVRGRNEQFF
TGTGCCAGCAGAGTCAGTGTCAGGGGGCGCAATGAGCAGTTCTTC
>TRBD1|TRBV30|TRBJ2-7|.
CASRRQGFSEQYF
TGTGCGAGTAGGAGACAGGGATTTTCCGAGCAGTACTTC
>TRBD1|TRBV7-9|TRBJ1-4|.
CASSDRDRGGEKLFF
TGTGCCAGCAGCGACCGGGACAGGGGAGGGGAAAAACTGTTTTTT
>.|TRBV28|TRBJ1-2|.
CASSLQDFYGYTF
TGTGCCAGCAGTTTACAGGACTTCTATGGCTACACCTTC
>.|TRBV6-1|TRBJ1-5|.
CATTRDSNQPQHF
TGTGCCACTACCAGGGATTCCAATCAGCCCCAGCATTTT
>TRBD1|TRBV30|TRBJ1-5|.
CAWSDRGDYSNQPQHF
TGTGCCTGGAGTGACAGGGGTGACTATAGCAATCAGCCCCAGCATTTT
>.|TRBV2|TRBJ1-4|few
CASNIQGKDEKLFF
TGTGCCAGCAATATTCAGGGAAAGGATGAAAAACTGTTTTTT
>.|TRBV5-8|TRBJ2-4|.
CASSPWGGTRSDIQYF
TGTGCCAGCAGCCCTTGGGGAGGGACAAGGTCGGACATTCAGTACTTC
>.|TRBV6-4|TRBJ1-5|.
CASSDSAGADQPQHF
TGTGCCAGCAGTGACTCGGCAGGGGCCGACCAGCCCCAGCATTTT
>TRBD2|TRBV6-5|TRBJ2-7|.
CASSPASGSWEQYF
TGTGCCAGCAGCCCTGCTAGCGGGAGTTGGGAGCAGTACTTC
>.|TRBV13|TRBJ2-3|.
CASSLSGITDTQYF
TGTGCCAGCAGCTTATCGGGGATCACAGATACGCAGTATTTT
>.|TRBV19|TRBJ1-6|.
CASSIYRYNSPLHF
TGTGCCAGTAGTATTTACAGGTATAATTCACCCCTCCACTTT
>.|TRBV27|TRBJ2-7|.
CASSDRGSYEQYF
TGTGCCAGCAGCGACCGGGGCTCCTACGAGCAGTACTTC
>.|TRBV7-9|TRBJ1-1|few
CASSLDGRGMSTEAFF
TGTGCCAGCAGCTTAGATGGCAGGGGAATGAGCACTGAAGCTTTCTTT
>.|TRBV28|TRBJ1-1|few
CASSSDFSAAFF
TGTGCCAGCAGCTCAGACTTTAGTGCAGCTTTCTTT
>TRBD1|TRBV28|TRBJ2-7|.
CASRRTGSYEQYF
TGTGCCAGCAGGAGGACAGGGTCCTACGAGCAGTACTTC
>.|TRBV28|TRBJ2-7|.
CATLGGEQYF
TGTGCCACCCTAGGGGGTGAGCAGTACTTC
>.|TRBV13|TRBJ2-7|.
CASSLRDIKAYEQYF
TGTGCCAGCAGCTTAAGGGACATTAAAGCCTACGAGCAGTACTTC
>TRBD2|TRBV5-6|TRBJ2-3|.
CASSLWASGRSSTDTQYF
TGTGCCAGCAGCTTGTGGGCTAGCGGGAGGTCTAGCACAGATACGCAGTATTTT
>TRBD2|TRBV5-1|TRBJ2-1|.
CASSLGGGAGTFRVLNEQFF
TGCGCCAGCAGCTTGGGCGGGGGAGCAGGGACGTTCAGGGTGCTGAATGAGCAGTTCTTC
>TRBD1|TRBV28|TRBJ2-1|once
CAITDPGTGLNEQFF
TGTGCCATTACGGACCCGGGGACAGGGCTCAATGAGCAGTTCTTC
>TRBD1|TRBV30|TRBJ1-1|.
CAWRGTGSEEAFF
TGTGCCTGGAGGGGGACAGGGTCCGAGGAAGCTTTCTTT
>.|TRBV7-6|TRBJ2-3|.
CASSGRQGQYF
TGTGCCAGCAGCGGCCGGCAGGGGCAGTATTTT
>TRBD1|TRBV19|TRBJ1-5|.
CASSPRDRADNQPQHF
TGTGCCAGTAGTCCCAGGGACAGGGCTGACAATCAGCCCCAGCATTTT
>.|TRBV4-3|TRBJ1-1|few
CASSQDSSRAGLTEAFF
TGCGCCAGCAGCCAAGATTCAAGCCGCGCAGGGCTCACTGAAGCTTTCTTT
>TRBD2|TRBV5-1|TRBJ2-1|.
CASSSQTSVPGNEQFF
TGCGCCAGCAGCTCTCAGACTAGCGTTCCTGGAAATGAGCAGTTCTTC
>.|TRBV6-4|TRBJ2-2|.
CASSPQGHGELFF
TGTGCCAGCAGTCCACAGGGTCACGGGGAGCTGTTTTTT
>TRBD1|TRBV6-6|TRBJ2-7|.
CASSYATGEGIYEQYF
TGTGCCAGCAGTTACGCCACAGGGGAAGGGATCTACGAGCAGTACTTC
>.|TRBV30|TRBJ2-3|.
CAWRDAGSSTDTQYF
TGTGCCTGGAGGGACGCGGGGTCTAGCACAGATACGCAGTATTTT